This TCR beta chain was observed in a study of naive and memory T cell subsets. General study findings and limits: A few larger clonotypes appeared in naive repertoires, especially CD8, possibly memory cells re-expressing CD45RA. The power law exponent of TCR abundance differed between naive and memory cells. Each distinct alpha or beta sequence counts as one clonotype.

In germline, CDR1 is SGHVS, CDR2 FNYEAQ. The length of the CDR3 is 17 residues. V lost 3 bases to trimming and J lost 2 bases, with 18 bases between them. This clonotype was observed a handful of times. Its target is not known. An equimolar mix of two oligonucleotides served as the beta constant-region primer for TRBC1 and TRBC2. Four rounds of PCR amplified the ligated cDNA using nested alpha and beta constant-region primers plus SP2. TCRdb processed the UMI-ligation and nested PCR reads anew with MiXCR; each CDR3 protein has one entry. The sample has 99,000 or so distinct CDR3 sequences; roughly 15% are singletons.

This sequence joins TRBV7-6 and TRBJ2-3; possible D gene TRBD1, 6 bases. The receptor was isolated from a human donor in good health. Sequenced: naive CD8+ T cells from blood. The CDR3 loop reads CASSLIRDKAPTDTQYF. In DNA, the CDR3 is TGTGCCAGCAGCTTGATCCGGGACAAGGCCCCCACAGATACGCAGTATTTT.